This passage covers 20 T cell receptor beta chains from one sample sequenced in a study of CD8 T cells in ankylosing spondylitis. Which antigens these TCRs recognize remains unknown. Overall study results and limits: Blood of patients with ankylosing spondylitis appeared to be characterized by a TCR beta motif of roughly eight highly homologous variants.

TCRdb re-called the 5' RACE reads with MiXCR, one entry per CDR3 protein. Of some 840,000 distinct CDR3 sequences listed, about 12% were seen once; the top ten hold 0.45% to 0.6%. The sample was blood, either unsorted or a sorted T cell fraction (not recorded which). These receptors all stem from a male donor with ankylosing spondylitis.

This clonotype was observed a few times. The CDR3 region is CATGPAWRNQPQHF. The CDR3 nucleotides read TGTGCCACGGGACCCGCGTGGCGCAATCAGCCCCAGCATTTT. V and J are TRBV24-1 and TRBJ1-5; possibly TRBD1 for D (5 bases). Trimming removed 10 bases at V and 2 bases at J, with 14 bases between. This CDR3 is built from 14 residues. Germline V gene data show CDR1 as KGHDR and CDR2 as SFDVKD.

The chain links TRBV9 to TRBJ2-7; D unclear. The CDR3 length is 15 residues. V lost 0 bases, J lost 2 bases, and 12 bases lay in between. Germline V gene lookup returns CDR1 SGDLS and CDR2 YYNGEE. CDR3 residues: CASSVALNFPYEQYF. In nucleotides, the CDR3 is TGTGCCAGCAGCGTAGCCCTCAACTTCCCCTACGAGCAGTACTTC.

There are many counts of this clonotype. The junction and the germline gene differ at one end; a read error may be behind it. This chain connects TRBV5-1 to TRBJ2-1; 10 nucleotides align to TRBD2. Germline CDR1 is SGHRS and CDR2 is YFSETQ. The CDR3 is 15 residues long. CDR3 coding DNA: TGTGCCAGCAGCTTGCTAGCGGGAGCCTACAATGAGCAGTTCTTC. This translates into CASSLLAGAYNEQFF.

The CDR3 DNA sequence: TGTGCCAGCAGTCCCTCGGCAGGGGGAAGTCAGCCCCAGCATTTT. Translation gives CASSPSAGGSQPQHF. This rearrangement joins TRBV6-2 or TRBV6-3 to TRBJ1-5; 7 bases align to TRBD1. Germline assignment: CDR1 MNHEY and CDR2 SVGEGT. The length of the CDR3 is 15 residues. J gave up 6 bases and V 5 bases, and 10 bases lay outside the gene matches.

The J gene is TRBJ1-2, the V gene TRBV6-5; D not resolved. Trimming took off 4 bases at V and 0 bases at J, with 18 bases between the two ends. The CDR3 contains 17 residues. From germline, CDR1 is MNHEY and CDR2 SVGAGI. Here the CDR3 reads CASSSKTWLAANYGYTF. The CDR3 DNA is TGTGCCAGCAGTTCTAAGACGTGGCTCGCCGCTAACTATGGCTACACCTTC.

This clonotype was seen a few times. The chain is built from TRBV10-3 and TRBJ2-2; D is possibly TRBD1 (6 bases). V was shortened by 8 bases and J by 0 bases, with 10 bases between the two germline ends. This CDR3 is 14 amino acids long. Germline V gene data show CDR1 as ENHRY and CDR2 as SYGVKD. The DNA of the CDR3 is TGTGCCATCCTCCGGACAGCGAACACCGGGGAGCTGTTTTTT. As protein: CAILRTANTGELFF.

This clonotype was counted only a few times. The rearrangement joins TRBV15 to TRBJ2-7; D unclear. Germline values: CDR1 LNHNV, CDR2 YYDKDF (reference sequence). Trimming stripped 1 base from V and 2 bases from J, with 3 bases between. The CDR3 is 12 amino acids. The CDR3 spells CATSRGTYEQYF. CDR3 DNA sequence: TGTGCCACCAGCAGAGGAACCTACGAGCAGTACTTC.

This clonotype was detected a few times. In DNA, the CDR3 is TGTGCCAGCAGCTCCCGACAGGCCGAGCAGTACTTC. It specifies CASSSRQAEQYF. The chain recombines TRBV7-2 with TRBJ2-7; possible D gene TRBD1, 6 bases. Between the trimmed V and J ends, which lost 4 bases and 6 bases, there was a span of 10 bases. Germline V gives CDR1 SGHTA, CDR2 FQGNSA. The CDR3 sequence is 12 residues long.

This clonotype was counted only a few times. An end of the junction does not agree with germline; a read error may underlie this. V gene TRBV12-3 or TRBV12-4 combines with J gene TRBJ2-5; 9 nucleotides match TRBD2. The CDR3 length is 14 residues. The chain's CDR3 is CASRLAGAQETQYF. CDR3 coding DNA: TGTGCCAGCAGATTAGCGGGGGCCCAAGAGACCCAGTACTTC.

This clonotype showed up many times. The J gene is TRBJ2-1, the V gene TRBV20-1, with 9 bases matching TRBD2. V shed 0 bases, J shed 5 bases, and the junction held 20 bases outside the gene matches. Germline V gives CDR1 DFQATT, CDR2 SNEGSKA (reference sequence). This CDR3 has 20 residues. The CDR3 protein is CSARDLFVASGKGVDNEQFF. Written as DNA, the CDR3 is TGCAGTGCTAGAGATCTCTTCGTGGCTAGCGGGAAAGGGGTCGACAATGAGCAGTTCTTC.

This chain connects TRBV7-2 to TRBJ2-7; tentative D call: TRBD2 (5 bases). The V and J ends lost 1 base and 0 bases respectively, with 10 bases between them. Germline V CDR1 and CDR2: SGHTA, FQGNSA. The CDR3 covers 15 residues. The CDR3 sequence: CASSLVLRASYEQYF. The DNA for the CDR3 is TGTGCCAGCAGCTTAGTTCTGCGGGCCTCCTACGAGCAGTACTTC.

This clonotype came up a few times. V usage is TRBV18 and J usage is TRBJ2-1; D is uncertain. CDR3 length: 15 amino acids. V lost 1 base, J lost 1 base, and 8 bases lay in between. CDR1 is KGHSH, CDR2 LQKENI, per germline. The CDR3 DNA follows: TGTGCCAGCTCACCACGCCCGGGTTCCTACAATGAGCAGTTCTTC. It encodes CASSPRPGSYNEQFF.

This clonotype came up many times. The CDR3 spells CASSRQGGNQPQHF. In DNA form, the CDR3 reads TGTGCCAGCAGCAGACAGGGGGGGAATCAGCCCCAGCATTTT. The V and J genes are TRBV5-5 and TRBJ1-5, with 9 bases matching TRBD1. This CDR3 contains 14 residues. CDR1 and CDR2 from the germline V gene are SGHKS and YYEKEE (reference sequence). Trimming cost V 4 bases and J 4 bases; bases outside gene matches: 3.

This clonotype was seen a handful of times. The chain is built from TRBV12-3 or TRBV12-4 and TRBJ2-7; 10 bases align to TRBD1. The J segment lost 1 base and the V segment lost 10 bases, leaving 4 bases of the junction unmatched. There are 13 residues in the CDR3. The CDR3, as DNA: TGTGCCACCACGGGACAGGGGTCCTACGAGCAGTACTTC. Protein sequence: CATTGQGSYEQYF.

V is TRBV7-6 and J is TRBJ1-1; 7 bases match TRBD1. This CDR3 comprises 17 residues. The ends lost 5 bases at V and 1 base at J; junction bases unmatched: 13. Germline loops: CDR1 SGHVS, CDR2 FNYEAQ. The CDR3 sequence: CASSRQGIGRGNTEAFF. In nucleotides, the CDR3 is TGTGCCAGCAGCCGACAGGGAATTGGGCGGGGGAACACTGAAGCTTTCTTT.

This clonotype was counted many times. The CDR3 DNA is TGCAGTGCTAGGGGGGCTTGGGACAGTGCCTACGAGCAGTACTTC. This translates into CSARGAWDSAYEQYF. V usage is TRBV20-1 and J usage is TRBJ2-7, with 7 bases aligning to TRBD1. The CDR3 runs to 15 residues. Germline lookup yields CDR1 DFQATT and CDR2 SNEGSKA (reference sequence). With V trimmed by 3 bases and J by 2 bases, 10 bases remained unmatched.

On this clonotype: One end of the junction fails to match germline, which may point to a read error. This chain joins TRBV6-6 and TRBJ2-7; either TRBD1 or TRBD2 may supply D (5 bases each). The CDR3 loop spans 13 amino acids. Germline V lookup: CDR1 MNHNY, CDR2 SVGAGI (reference sequence). The CDR3 loop is CASGRPPGDEQHF. In nucleotides, the CDR3 is TGTGCCAGCGGCCGGCCCCCCGGGGACGAGCAGCACTTC.

The CDR3 sequence is CATSGGRGTYNEQFF. The CDR3 region has the DNA TGTGCCACCAGTGGGGGAAGGGGAACCTACAATGAGCAGTTCTTC. The chain recombines TRBV24-1 with TRBJ2-1; D may be TRBD1 (5 bases). The germline V gene has CDR1 KGHDR and CDR2 SFDVKD. The CDR3 loop spans 15 amino acids. Trimming removed 5 bases from V and 2 bases from J, with 12 bases in between.

This clonotype was observed a handful of times. This chain links TRBV10-3 with TRBJ2-7; D may be TRBD1 or TRBD2 (5 bases each). Germline V gene data show CDR1 as ENHRY and CDR2 as SYGVKD. V lost 8 bases and J lost 3, with 11 bases in between. The CDR3 covers 12 residues. In DNA form, the CDR3 reads TGTGCCATCGGGGGTATCGACTACGAGCAGTACTTC. Its translation: CAIGGIDYEQYF.

This clonotype was picked up a small number of times. The chain has TRBV11-2 and TRBJ2-5; 9 positions agree with TRBD1. V was pared by 5 bases and J by 5 bases, with 6 bases of the junction left unmatched. Germline assignment: CDR1 SGHAT and CDR2 FQNNGV. The CDR3 covers 14 residues. The CDR3 region is CASSPWDREETQYF. The CDR3 coding sequence is TGTGCCAGCAGCCCTTGGGACAGGGAGGAGACCCAGTACTTC.